This T cell receptor (beta chain) was documented in a study of cytomegalovirus exposure and HLA in healthy donors. Concerning this clone: Antigen unknown.

CDR3 size: 16 residues. Trimming shortened V by 3 bases and J by 5 bases, and 16 bases separated the two germline ends. Looked up from germline, CDR1 is SGHTA and CDR2 is FQGNSA. Study-wide points: Reportedly, diagnosis of cytomegalovirus status by the classifier showed high specificity and sensitivity.

The PCR used 60 Vbeta and 13 Jbeta primers. Some clones are missing from TCRdb's copy, which holds only in-frame ones; the method was immunoSEQ multiplex PCR. This repertoire includes some 130,000 clones. V gene TRBV7-2 combines with J gene TRBJ2-2, with D hard to call. This clonotype originated in a man aged 18 to 29 in good health and CMV-seronegative. The sample was PBMCs. In DNA, the CDR3 is TGTGCCAGCAGCTTCGACCCCACCGCTAGGACCGGGGAGCTGTTTTTT. Amino acids: CASSFDPTARTGELFF.